The T cell receptor (beta chain) under discussion was sequenced for a study of monozygotic twins with inflammatory bowel disease. The study's findings and limits: Whereas healthy co-twins had higher TCRbeta diversity (inverse Simpson), IBD patients had lower diversity. There was no support for any single strong signal or clonotype associated with IBD.

Amplification used two nested PCRs: around 15 cycles, then around 9 cycles, on TCRalpha/TCRbeta cDNA. TCRdb reprocessed the 5' RACE reads; each CDR3 protein has one entry and no DNA is given. This table lists about 420,000 distinct CDR3 sequences. As concerns this clonotype: Its specificity is unknown.

The source material was blood. The receptor comes from a human donor with ulcerative colitis or Crohn's disease, or a healthy co-twin of an affected twin (not recorded which).

CDR3 protein: CASSQKRQHTDTQYF. The chain carries TRBV5-6 and TRBJ2-3; TCRdb designates TRBD1, a call that cannot be tested without DNA. Germline CDR1 reads SGHDT; CDR2 reads YYEEEE. The CDR3 consists of 15 residues. Drawing the rest from reference TRBV5-6 and TRBJ2-3, the complete variable domain is DAGVTQSPTHLIKTRGQQVTLRCSPKSGHDTVSWYQQALGQGPQFIFQYYEEEERQRGNFPDRFSGHQFPNYSSELNVNALLLGDSALYLCASSQKRQHTDTQYFGPGTRLTVL.